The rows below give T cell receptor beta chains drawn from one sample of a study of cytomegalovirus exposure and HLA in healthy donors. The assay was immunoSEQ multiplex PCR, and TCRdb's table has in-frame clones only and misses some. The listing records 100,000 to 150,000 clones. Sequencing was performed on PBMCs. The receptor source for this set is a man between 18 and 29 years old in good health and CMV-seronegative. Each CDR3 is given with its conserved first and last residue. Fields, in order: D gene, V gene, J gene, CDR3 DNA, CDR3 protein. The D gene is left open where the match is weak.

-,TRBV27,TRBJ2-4,TGTGCCAGCAGTTCCAACAGGGCTCAGTACTTC,CASSSNRAQYF
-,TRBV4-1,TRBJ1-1,TGCGCCAGCAGCCAAGATATGTCAGGAAACACTGAAGCTTTCTTT,CASSQDMSGNTEAFF
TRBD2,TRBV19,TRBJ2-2,TGTGCCAGTCTTGACCCGGGGGGGCCGAACACCGGGGAGCTGTTTTTT,CASLDPGGPNTGELFF
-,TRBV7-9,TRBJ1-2,TGCGCCAGCAGCTTAGCTTCCGAAGCCATCTATGGCTACACCTTC,CASSLASEAIYGYTF
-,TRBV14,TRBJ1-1,TGTGCCAGCAGCCAAGAGAGGGCAGTGAACACTGAAGCTTTCTTT,CASSQERAVNTEAFF
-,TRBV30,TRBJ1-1,TGTGCCTGGAATCCGGGCACTGAAGCTTTCTTT,CAWNPGTEAFF
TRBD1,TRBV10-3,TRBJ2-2,TGTGCCATCAGTGTCCCACAGGGGGCCCCAGGGATGGGCACCGGGGAGCTGTTTTTT,CAISVPQGAPGMGTGELFF
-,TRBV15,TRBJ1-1,TGTGCCACCAGCAGAGGAAAGGGGATGAACACTGAAGCTTTCTTT,CATSRGKGMNTEAFF
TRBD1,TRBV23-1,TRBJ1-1,TGCGCCAGCACAACAGGGGACACTGAAGCTTTCTTT,CASTTGDTEAFF
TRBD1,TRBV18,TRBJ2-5,TGTGCCAGCTCACCACTGGACAGGGCGGGAGAGACCCAGTACTTC,CASSPLDRAGETQYF
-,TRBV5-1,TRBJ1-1,TGCGCCAGCAGCCGACACTCAGAAGGCACTGAAGCTTTCTTT,CASSRHSEGTEAFF
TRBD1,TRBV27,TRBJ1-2,TGTGCCAGCAGTTTCTACCCCCGGGACAGGGTATATGGCTACACCTTC,CASSFYPRDRVYGYTF
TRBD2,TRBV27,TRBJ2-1,TGTGCCAGCAGTTTAATACGCCTAGCGGAAAGCTCCTACAATGAGCAGTTCTTC,CASSLIRLAESSYNEQFF
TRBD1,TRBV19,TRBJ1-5,TGTGCCAGTAGTCCCGGGACAGGGGGCGGACAGCCCCAGCATTTT,CASSPGTGGGQPQHF
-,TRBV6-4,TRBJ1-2,TGTGCCAGCAGTGACTCCGGTTTCGAGTACACCTTC,CASSDSGFEYTF
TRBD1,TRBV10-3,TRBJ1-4,TGTGCCATCAGCCAGGGGGCGTCTGGAGAAAAACTGTTTTTT,CAISQGASGEKLFF
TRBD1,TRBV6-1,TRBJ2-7,TGTGCCAGCAGTGTGCGACAGGGGATAAGCTACGAGCAGTACTTC,CASSVRQGISYEQYF
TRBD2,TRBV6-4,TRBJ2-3,TGTGCCAGCAGTGAGTTAACTAGCGGGAGGGCCGCAGATACGCAGTATTTT,CASSELTSGRAADTQYF
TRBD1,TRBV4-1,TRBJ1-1,TGCGCCAGCAGCCACTACACCGGGACAGGGTTGGCGACTGAAGCTTTCTTT,CASSHYTGTGLATEAFF
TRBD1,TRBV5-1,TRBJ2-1,TGCGCCAGCAGCCCCAAAGGGGACAGGTTCGTAAATGAGCAGTTCTTC,CASSPKGDRFVNEQFF
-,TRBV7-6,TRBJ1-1,TGTGCCAGCAGCTCCCCCTTGGGCCTGAACACTGAAGCTTTCTTT,CASSSPLGLNTEAFF
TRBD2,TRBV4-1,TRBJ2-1,TGCGCCAGCAGCCAAGATACGGGACTAACATACAATGAGCAGTTCTTC,CASSQDTGLTYNEQFF
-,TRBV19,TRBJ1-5,TGTGCCAGTGCCTCCGTTCCAACCTCTTCGGTTAGCAATCAGCCCCAGCATTTT,CASASVPTSSVSNQPQHF
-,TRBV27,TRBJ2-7,TGTGCCAGCAGTTGGAGTCCTCGATCCTACGAGCAGTACTTC,CASSWSPRSYEQYF
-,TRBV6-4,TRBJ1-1,TGTGCCAGCAGTATGGACGGACTTTTAGGAGCTTTCTTT,CASSMDGLLGAFF
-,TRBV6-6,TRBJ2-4,TGTGCCAGCACCCTCAGAGCGTTAGGCAACATTCAGTACTTC,CASTLRALGNIQYF
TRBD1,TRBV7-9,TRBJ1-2,TGTGCCAGCAGCTTATATGATTGGGACAGGAAATATGGCTACACCTTC,CASSLYDWDRKYGYTF
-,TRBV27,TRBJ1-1,TGTGCCAGCAGTTCCGCGGGACGCCGGAACACTGAAGCTTTCTTT,CASSSAGRRNTEAFF
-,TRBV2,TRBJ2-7,TGTGCCAGCAGTCTCAGCGGGACAGGATACGAGCAGTACTTC,CASSLSGTGYEQYF
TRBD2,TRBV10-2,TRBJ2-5,TGCGCCAGCAGTGATCGGCTAGCGGAGCGGGAGACCCAGTACTTC,CASSDRLAERETQYF
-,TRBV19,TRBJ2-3,TGTGCCAGTCGGCCTCTAGGAGAGGAGACAGATACGCAGTATTTT,CASRPLGEETDTQYF
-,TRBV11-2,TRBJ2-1,TGTGCCAGCAGCTTAGATAGAAATGAGCAGTTCTTC,CASSLDRNEQFF
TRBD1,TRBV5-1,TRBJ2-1,TGCGCCAGCAGCTACACAGGGGCGGGCTACAATGAGCAGTTCTTC,CASSYTGAGYNEQFF
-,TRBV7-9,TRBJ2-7,TGTGCTAGCAGGGTTTCCGAGGATCGGGGGCAGTACTTC,CASRVSEDRGQYF
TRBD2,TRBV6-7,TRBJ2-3,TGTGCCAACACGAGGACTAGCGGGGCCGAACCTAGCACAGATACGCAGTATTTT,CANTRTSGAEPSTDTQYF
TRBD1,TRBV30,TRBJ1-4,TGTGCCTGGAGTGTCGATGACAGGGCTGAAAAACTGTTTTTT,CAWSVDDRAEKLFF
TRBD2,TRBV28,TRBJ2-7,TGTGCCAGCAGTCAGGGGGGACTAGCGGGACACGAGCAGTACTTC,CASSQGGLAGHEQYF
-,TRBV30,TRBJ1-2,TGTGCCTGGAGCCTACGGAGGGCTGGCTACACCTTC,CAWSLRRAGYTF
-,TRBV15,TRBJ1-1,TGTGCCACCAGCAGAGAGGTTCAGGGGACTGAAGCTTTCTTT,CATSREVQGTEAFF
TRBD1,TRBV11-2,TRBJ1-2,TGTGCCAGCAGCCCAGGGGTTGGGCAGGGGGTCTATGGCTACACCTTC,CASSPGVGQGVYGYTF
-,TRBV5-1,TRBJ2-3,TGCGCCAGCAGCTTGTCTAGCGACACAGATACGCAGTATTTT,CASSLSSDTDTQYF